These 21 T cell receptor beta chains were all obtained from the same sample, sequenced in a study of T cells in narcolepsy (dated by TCRdb to 2016 to 2019). Libraries were prepared through the immunoSEQ multiplex PCR assay. Imported from immuneACCESS, the table was reduced by TCRdb to in-frame sequences with V and J called. These copies leave out some clones; in studies compared against another copy, an unresolved V gene accounts for under half, and the cause of the remainder is not known. The table for this sample lists tens of thousands of clones; about 60% of them were counted only once. The ten biggest clones cover 9% to 15% of the sample. Sequencing was done on a sample of memory (CD45RA-) CD4+ T cells from blood. The cell subset or site tag for this specimen amounts to: memory T cells sorted ex vivo from peripheral blood. Receptors originate from a human donor in good health.

This rearrangement joins TRBV4-1 to TRBJ1-6, with 8 bases fitting TRBD1. The CDR3 sequence is 17 residues long. Trimming at V came to 1 base and at J to 7 bases, leaving 9 bases not matched to a gene. From germline, CDR1 is MGHRA and CDR2 YSYEKL. In DNA form, the CDR3 reads TGCGCCAGCAGCCAAGGGCGGACAGGGTCGGGAAATTCACCCCTCCACTTT. Its translation is CASSQGRTGSGNSPLHF.

V usage is TRBV30 and J usage is TRBJ1-6, with TRBD1 as a possible D gene (5 bases). Trimming removed 4 bases from V and 1 base from J, with 8 bases in between. The CDR3 is 14 amino acids. Germline CDR1 reads GTSNPN; CDR2 reads SVGIG (reference sequence). CDR3 residues: CAWMRGSYNSPLHF. The CDR3 coding sequence is TGTGCCTGGATGAGGGGATCCTATAATTCACCCCTCCACTTT.

This chain links TRBV5-1 with TRBJ2-3; 9 bases match TRBD2. This CDR3 has 15 amino acids. Germline V gene lookup returns CDR1 SGHRS and CDR2 YFSETQ. Trimming at V came to 7 bases and at J to 6 bases, leaving 12 bases not matched to a gene. The CDR3 DNA is TGCGCCAGCCGGGTGGGAGCGGGGGGCCCCGATACGCAGTATTTT. Translating gives CASRVGAGGPDTQYF. Complete variable domain (other parts from reference TRBV5-1 and TRBJ2-3): KAGVTQTPRYLIKTRGQQVTLSCSPISGHRSVSWYQQTPGQGLQFLFEYFSETQRNKGNFPGRFSGRQFSNSRSEMNVSTLELGDSALYLCASRVGAGGPDTQYFGPGTRLTVL.

This chain links TRBV10-3 with TRBJ1-2; 9 positions agree with TRBD1. The CDR3 runs 14 residues. Per the germline V gene, CDR1 is ENHRY and CDR2 is SYGVKD. V was clipped by 4 bases and J by 8 bases; unmatched bases: 8. CDR3 protein: CAISGGTGRGGYTF. The CDR3 region has the DNA TGTGCCATCAGTGGCGGGACAGGGAGAGGGGGCTACACCTTC.

The chain recombines TRBV7-2 with TRBJ1-2; D uncertain. Germline loops: CDR1 SGHTA, CDR2 FQGNSA. CDR3 length: 13 residues. The V end was cut by 3 bases, the J end by 8 bases, with 13 bases between. CDR3 sequence reads: CASSFGRIQGYTF. The CDR3 DNA reads as TGTGCCAGCAGCTTTGGCCGAATCCAGGGCTACACCTTC.

The chain joins TRBV6-5 to TRBJ2-5; D is unclear. V lost 2 bases, J lost 4 bases, and 5 bases lay in between. The CDR3 covers 12 residues. CDR1 MNHEY and CDR2 SVGAGI come from the germline V gene. The CDR3 loop is CASSYVGETQYF. The CDR3 DNA is TGTGCCAGCAGTTACGTTGGAGAGACCCAGTACTTC.

In regard to this clone: Other nucleotide sequences from this sample produce the same CDR3. The J gene is TRBJ2-5, the V gene TRBV5-1, with 11 bases aligning to TRBD2. With V trimmed by 3 bases and J by 1 base, 5 bases remained unmatched. This CDR3 region has 16 residues. Germline CDR1 is SGHRS and CDR2 is YFSETQ. CDR3 region: CASSYLAGGLQETQYF. The CDR3 coding sequence is TGCGCCAGCAGCTACCTAGCGGGGGGTCTCCAAGAGACCCAGTACTTC.

The V gene is TRBV19, the J gene TRBJ2-2; tentatively, D is TRBD1 (6 bases). The CDR3 sequence is 15 residues long. Germline V gives CDR1 LNHDA, CDR2 SQIVND (reference sequence). V was clipped by 7 bases and J by 7 bases, with 19 bases between them. In nucleotides, the CDR3 is TGTGCCAGTACCACCCAGGGGCAGGGAGTCGGGGAGCTGTTTTTT. Translated, it gives CASTTQGQGVGELFF.

This chain joins TRBV10-3 and TRBJ1-1, with D perhaps matching TRBD1 (6 bases). Trimming took off 6 bases at V and 5 bases at J, with 16 bases between the two ends. Germline V gives CDR1 ENHRY, CDR2 SYGVKD. The CDR3 covers 14 residues. The CDR3 reads CAIRGHGQGTEAFF. The CDR3 DNA reads TGTGCCATCAGGGGACATGGTCAGGGGACTGAAGCTTTCTTT.

The V gene is TRBV19, the J gene TRBJ2-2; the D gene is possibly TRBD1 (5 bases). CDR3 length: 13 residues. Trimming removed 6 bases from V and 4 bases from J, with 9 bases in between. The germline gives CDR1 LNHDA, CDR2 SQIVND (reference sequence). The CDR3 region is CASSQGFTGELFF. CDR3 sequence (DNA): TGTGCCAGTAGCCAGGGCTTCACCGGGGAGCTGTTTTTT.

This sequence joins TRBV28 and TRBJ2-3; the D call may be TRBD1 or TRBD2 (6 bases each). V was clipped by 8 bases and J by 2 bases, with 14 bases between them. The CDR3 runs to 14 residues. Germline V CDR1 and CDR2: MDHEN, SYDVKM. CDR3 in DNA: TGTGCCAGCGTGGGGGCGGGGATCACAGATACGCAGTATTTT. Amino acid sequence: CASVGAGITDTQYF.

This clone was seen a few times. The V gene is TRBV6-6, the J gene TRBJ2-1; D is uncertain. The germline V gene encodes CDR1 MNHNY and CDR2 SVGAGI (reference sequence). The CDR3 runs to 16 residues. With 2 bases removed from V and 2 bases from J, the gap between germline ends came to 13 bases. The CDR3 loop is CASSYGDPRAYNEQFF. The CDR3 DNA reads TGTGCCAGCAGTTACGGAGACCCTCGAGCCTACAATGAGCAGTTCTTC.

A word on this clone: In the same sample, other DNA sequences code for this CDR3. The V and J genes are TRBV18 and TRBJ1-6, with 8 bases lining up with TRBD1. This CDR3 spans 14 amino acids. V was pared by 3 bases and J by 8 bases, with 3 bases of the junction left unmatched. Germline loops: CDR1 KGHSH, CDR2 LQKENI. In DNA, the CDR3 is TGTGCCAGCTCACCCTTGGACAGGGATTCACCCCTCCACTTT. Encoded protein: CASSPLDRDSPLHF.

This clone was detected only a few times. For the CDR3, the DNA is TGTGCCAGCAGCTCCCTACGGGGTAAGGGAGAGCAGTACTTC. It translates to CASSSLRGKGEQYF. The V and J genes are TRBV7-8 and TRBJ2-7, with TRBD2 as a possible D gene (5 bases). There are 14 residues in the CDR3. Deletions cut 4 bases from V and 7 bases from J, with 17 bases between. Germline V lookup: CDR1 SGHVS, CDR2 FQNEAQ.

This clone was observed a handful of times. The V call is TRBV6-5, the J call TRBJ2-7, with D perhaps being TRBD1 or TRBD2 (5 bases each). The CDR3 extends over 13 amino acids. V gave up 2 bases and J gave up 5 bases, with 10 bases separating them. CDR1 is MNHEY, CDR2 SVGAGI, per germline. The CDR3: CASSYPGTDEQYF. The CDR3 DNA sequence: TGTGCCAGCAGTTACCCAGGGACGGACGAGCAGTACTTC.

The chain carries TRBV18 and TRBJ2-3, with no clear D. In germline, CDR1 is KGHSH, CDR2 LQKENI. V was trimmed by 3 bases and J by 2 bases, leaving 3 bases between them. The CDR3 is 12 residues long. CDR3 DNA sequence: TGTGCCAGCTCACCTAACACAGATACGCAGTATTTT. Its translation: CASSPNTDTQYF.

V is TRBV2 and J is TRBJ2-7; 10 bases are a match to TRBD1. The CDR3 is made up of 14 amino acids. V gave up 8 bases and J gave up 7 bases; unmatched junction bases: 11. Germline V gene data show CDR1 as SNHLY and CDR2 as FYNNEI. CDR3 sequence reads: CASQVRQGAGEQYF. The CDR3 nucleotides are TGTGCCAGCCAGGTGCGACAGGGGGCGGGGGAGCAGTACTTC.

This chain links TRBV5-1 with TRBJ2-5; 7 nucleotides line up with TRBD2. V shed 2 bases, J shed 2 bases, and the junction held 9 bases outside the gene matches. This CDR3 comprises 16 residues. Germline V gene lookup returns CDR1 SGHRS and CDR2 YFSETQ. The CDR3 reads CASSFGVGAGQETQYF. CDR3 DNA: TGCGCCAGCAGCTTTGGAGTAGGAGCGGGGCAAGAGACCCAGTACTTC. Supplemented by reference TRBV5-1 and TRBJ2-5, the full variable domain reads KAGVTQTPRYLIKTRGQQVTLSCSPISGHRSVSWYQQTPGQGLQFLFEYFSETQRNKGNFPGRFSGRQFSNSRSEMNVSTLELGDSALYLCASSFGVGAGQETQYFGPGTRLLVL.

The rearrangement joins TRBV19 to TRBJ1-2, with 7 bases identical to TRBD1. The junction had 6 bases not matched to a gene; V was cut back by 5 bases and J by 3 bases. Germline V gives CDR1 LNHDA, CDR2 SQIVND (reference sequence). The CDR3 has 14 amino acids. The DNA of the CDR3 is TGTGCCAGTAGTTTAGGGGGCCTGGACTATGGCTACACCTTC. It is translated as CASSLGGLDYGYTF.

The gene calls are TRBV6-1 and TRBJ1-2; D might be TRBD1 (5 bases). V was pared by 0 bases and J by 4 bases, with 9 bases between. There are 14 residues in the CDR3. Germline CDR1 MNHNS, CDR2 SASEGT. The CDR3 nucleotides read TGTGCCAGCAGTGAAGCGCGACAGCTCTATGGCTACACCTTC. Residues: CASSEARQLYGYTF.

This clone was observed a handful of times. The chain recombines TRBV30 with TRBJ2-1; 11 bases agree with TRBD2. CDR1 and CDR2 from the germline V gene are GTSNPN and SVGIG (reference sequence). V shed 4 bases, J shed 10 bases, and the junction held 9 bases outside the gene matches. This CDR3 contains 14 residues. CDR3 sequence reads: CAWIGELAGGEQFF. CDR3 bases: TGTGCCTGGATTGGGGAGCTAGCGGGAGGAGAGCAGTTCTTC.